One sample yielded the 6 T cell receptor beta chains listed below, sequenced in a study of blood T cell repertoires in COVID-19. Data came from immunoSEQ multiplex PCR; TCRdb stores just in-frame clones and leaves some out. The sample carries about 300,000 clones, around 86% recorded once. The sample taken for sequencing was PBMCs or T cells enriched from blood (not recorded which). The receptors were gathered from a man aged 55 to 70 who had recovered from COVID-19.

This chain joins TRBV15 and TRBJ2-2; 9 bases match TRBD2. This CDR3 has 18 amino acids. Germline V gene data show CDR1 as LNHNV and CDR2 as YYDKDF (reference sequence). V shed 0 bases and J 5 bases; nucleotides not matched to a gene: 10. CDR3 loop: CATSRDRVSGRGTGELFF. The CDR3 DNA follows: TGTGCCACCAGCAGAGATCGGGTTAGCGGGAGAGGAACCGGGGAGCTGTTTTTT.

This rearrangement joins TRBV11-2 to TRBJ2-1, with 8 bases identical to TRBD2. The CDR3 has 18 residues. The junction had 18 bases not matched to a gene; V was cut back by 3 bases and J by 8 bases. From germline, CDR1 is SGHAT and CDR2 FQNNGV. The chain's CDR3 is CASSFPASGPPPLDEQFF. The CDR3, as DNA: TGTGCCAGCAGCTTCCCCGCTAGCGGGCCCCCCCCTTTAGATGAGCAGTTCTTC.

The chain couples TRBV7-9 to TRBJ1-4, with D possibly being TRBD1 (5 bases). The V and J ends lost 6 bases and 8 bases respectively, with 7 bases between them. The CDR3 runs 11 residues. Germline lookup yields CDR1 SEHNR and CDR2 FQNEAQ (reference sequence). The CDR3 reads CASRGPEKLFF. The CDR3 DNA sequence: TGTGCCAGCAGGGGGCCAGAAAAACTGTTTTTT.

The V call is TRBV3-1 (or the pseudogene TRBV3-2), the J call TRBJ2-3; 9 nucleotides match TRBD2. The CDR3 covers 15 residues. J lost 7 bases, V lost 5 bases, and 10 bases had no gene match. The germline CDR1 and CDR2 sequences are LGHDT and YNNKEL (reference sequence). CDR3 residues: CASSSQREAGNTQYF. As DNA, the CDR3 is TGTGCCAGCAGCTCCCAGCGGGAGGCGGGAAATACGCAGTATTTT.

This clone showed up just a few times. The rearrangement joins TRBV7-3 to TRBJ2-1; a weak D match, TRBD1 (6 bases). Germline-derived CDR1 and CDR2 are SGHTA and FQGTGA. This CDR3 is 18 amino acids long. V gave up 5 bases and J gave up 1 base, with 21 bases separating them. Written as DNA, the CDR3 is TGTGCCAGCAGCGCCCTTCCCCTCAGGGGAAGTTCCTACAATGAGCAGTTCTTC. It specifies CASSALPLRGSSYNEQFF. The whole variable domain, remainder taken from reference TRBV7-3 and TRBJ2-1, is GAGVSQTPSNKVTEKGKYVELRCDPISGHTALYWYRQSLGQGPEFLIYFQGTGAADDSGLPNDRFFAVRPEGSVSTLKIQRTERGDSAVYLCASSALPLRGSSYNEQFFGPGTRLTVL.

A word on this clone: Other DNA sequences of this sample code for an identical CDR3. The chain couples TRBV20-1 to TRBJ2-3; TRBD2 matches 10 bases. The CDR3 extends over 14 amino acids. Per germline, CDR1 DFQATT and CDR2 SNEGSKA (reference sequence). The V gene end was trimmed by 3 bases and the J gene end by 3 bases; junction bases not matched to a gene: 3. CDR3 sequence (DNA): TGCAGTGCTAGTCTAGCGGGAGTTACAGATACGCAGTATTTT. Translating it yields CSASLAGVTDTQYF.